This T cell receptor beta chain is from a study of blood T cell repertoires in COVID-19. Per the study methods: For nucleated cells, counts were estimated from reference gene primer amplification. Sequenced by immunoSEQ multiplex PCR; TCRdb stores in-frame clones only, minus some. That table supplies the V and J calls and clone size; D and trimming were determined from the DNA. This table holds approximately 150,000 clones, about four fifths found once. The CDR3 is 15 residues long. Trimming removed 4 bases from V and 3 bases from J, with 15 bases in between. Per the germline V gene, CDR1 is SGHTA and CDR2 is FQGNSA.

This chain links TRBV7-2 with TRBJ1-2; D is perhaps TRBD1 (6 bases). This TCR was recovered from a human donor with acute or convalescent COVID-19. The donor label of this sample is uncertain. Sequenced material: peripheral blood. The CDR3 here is CASSSRGEGDYGYTF. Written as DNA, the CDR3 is TGTGCCAGCAGCTCCAGGGGTGAAGGTGACTATGGCTACACCTTC.